This T cell receptor beta chain was profiled in a study of cytomegalovirus exposure and HLA in healthy donors. All donors participated as healthy donors of bone marrow. The PCR made use of 60 Vbeta and 13 Jbeta primers. Some clones are missing from TCRdb's copy, which holds only in-frame ones; the method was immunoSEQ multiplex PCR. Its table records 30,000 to 35,000 clones. The V and J ends lost 7 bases and 11 bases respectively, with 17 bases between them. The CDR3 contains 11 residues. Germline-derived CDR1 and CDR2 are DFQATT and SNEGSKA (reference sequence). Note on this clone: Antigen specificity is unknown.

Study conclusions and caveats: No immune exposure information besides CMV serostatus was available.

The sample was PBMCs. This chain links TRBV20-1 with TRBJ1-1, with a weak D call TRBD1 (5 bases). This receptor was obtained from a woman aged 40 to 50 in good health and CMV-seropositive. The CDR3 protein is CSVPTRGTAFF. The DNA of the CDR3 is TGCAGTGTTCCGACTCGCGGGACCGCTTTCTTT.